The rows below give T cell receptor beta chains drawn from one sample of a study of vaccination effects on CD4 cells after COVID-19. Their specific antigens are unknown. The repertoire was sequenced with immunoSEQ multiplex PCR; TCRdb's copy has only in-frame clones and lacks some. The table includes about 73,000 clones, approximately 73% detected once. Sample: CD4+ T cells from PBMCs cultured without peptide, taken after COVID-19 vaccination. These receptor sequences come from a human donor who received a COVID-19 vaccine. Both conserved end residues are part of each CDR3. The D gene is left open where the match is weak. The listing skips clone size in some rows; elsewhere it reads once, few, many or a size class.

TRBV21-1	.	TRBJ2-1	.	TGTGCCAGCAGCAAACCCCCGACAGTCTACAATGAGCAGTTCTTC	CASSKPPTVYNEQFF
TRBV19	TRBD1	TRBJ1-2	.	TGTGCCAGTAGTTTAACAGGGGCCGCTAGGGGAAACTATGGCTACACCTTC	CASSLTGAARGNYGYTF
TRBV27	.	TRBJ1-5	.	TGTGCCAGCAGTTCGACAGGATATCAGCCCCAGCATTTT	CASSSTGYQPQHF
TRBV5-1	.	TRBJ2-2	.	TGCGCCAGCAGCTTGGGTCCAACCGGGGAGCTGTTTTTT	CASSLGPTGELFF
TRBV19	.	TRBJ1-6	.	TGTGCCAGTACCGGGACCCGAGCCTATAATTCACCCCTCCACTTT	CASTGTRAYNSPLHF
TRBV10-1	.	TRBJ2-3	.	TGCGCCAGCAGTGGGGATACCCCAGATACGCAGTATTTT	CASSGDTPDTQYF
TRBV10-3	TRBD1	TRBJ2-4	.	TGTGCCATCGGACAGGGCGACAACATTCAGTACTTC	CAIGQGDNIQYF
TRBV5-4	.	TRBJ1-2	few	TGTGCCAGCAGCTTAGGCAGGGTTTATGGCTACACCTTC	CASSLGRVYGYTF
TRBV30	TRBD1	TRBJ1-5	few	TGTGCCTGGAGTAGGTCAGGGGGAGAGCAGCCCCAGCATTTT	CAWSRSGGEQPQHF
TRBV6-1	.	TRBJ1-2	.	TGTGCCAGCCGATCGAACTATGGAGGAACCTTC	CASRSNYGGTF
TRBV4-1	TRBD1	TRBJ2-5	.	TGCGCCAGCAGCCAGCTGTCTTTGGGACAGGGGACCCAAGAGACCCAGTACTTC	CASSQLSLGQGTQETQYF
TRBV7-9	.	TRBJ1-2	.	TGTGCCAGCAGCTTAGGGACGGACCCGGAGGGCACCTTC	CASSLGTDPEGTF
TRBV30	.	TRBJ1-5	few	TGTGCCTGGAGTGCGGGAGTCGGCAATCAGCCCCAGCATTTT	CAWSAGVGNQPQHF
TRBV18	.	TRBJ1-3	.	TGTGCCAGCTCACCACCGTCTAAAACGGACACCATATATTTT	CASSPPSKTDTIYF
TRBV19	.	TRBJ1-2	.	TGTGCCAGTAGCTGGGACACCGGTGTTCGTGGCTACACCTTC	CASSWDTGVRGYTF
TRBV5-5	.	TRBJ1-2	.	TGTGCCAGCAGCTTGGTTGCTAACTATGGCTACACCTTC	CASSLVANYGYTF
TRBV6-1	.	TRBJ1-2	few	TGTGCCAGCAGTGAAGCAGCAACAGGGAGCGCTATATCGGGCTACACCTTC	CASSEAATGSAISGYTF
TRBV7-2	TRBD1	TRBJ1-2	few	TGTGCCAGCAGCGTCGACAGGGGGGTAGATGGCTACACCTTC	CASSVDRGVDGYTF
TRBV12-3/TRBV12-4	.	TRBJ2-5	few	TGTGCCAGCAGTTTACGGGGGAAAGAGACCCAGTACTTC	CASSLRGKETQYF
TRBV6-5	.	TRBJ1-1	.	TGTGCCAGCAGTCGAGCTTCCGGAGGCACTGAAGCTTTCTTT	CASSRASGGTEAFF
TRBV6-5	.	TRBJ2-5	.	TGTGCCAGCAGTTTGGACCACCAAGAGACCCAGTACTTC	CASSLDHQETQYF
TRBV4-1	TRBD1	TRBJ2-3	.	TGCGCCAGCAGCCAAGATGGGACAGGGGGCATCACAGATACGCAGTATTTT	CASSQDGTGGITDTQYF
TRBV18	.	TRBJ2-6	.	TGTGCCAGCTCACCAGGTGGAAACAACCTAAACTCTGGGGCCAACGTCCTGACTTTC	CASSPGGNNLNSGANVLTF
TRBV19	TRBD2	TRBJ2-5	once	TGTGCCAGTAGTATACTAGCGGGGGGGCCCCAAGAGACCCAGTACTTC	CASSILAGGPQETQYF
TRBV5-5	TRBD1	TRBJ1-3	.	TGTGCCAGCAGCTTGGGACAGGGGAATTTGCCTGGAAACACCATATATTTT	CASSLGQGNLPGNTIYF
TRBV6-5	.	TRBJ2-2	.	TGTGCCAGCAGTTTGAGGTCCGGGGAGCTGTTTTTT	CASSLRSGELFF
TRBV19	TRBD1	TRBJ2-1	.	TGTGCCAGTAGCGACGGGACAGGGGGTAACAATGAGCAGTTCTTC	CASSDGTGGNNEQFF
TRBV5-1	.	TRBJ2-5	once	TGCGCCAGCAGCCGGGACTCGCAAGAGACCCAGTACTTC	CASSRDSQETQYF
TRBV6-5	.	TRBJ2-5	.	TGTGCCAGCACGGAATCCCAAGAGACCCAGTACTTC	CASTESQETQYF
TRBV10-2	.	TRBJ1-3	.	TGCGCCAGCAGTGCATTAAGGAGGGTTCCCGGAAACACCATATATTTT	CASSALRRVPGNTIYF
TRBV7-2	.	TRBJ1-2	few	TGTGCCAGCAGCTTAGTCGGGGGGGCCCACTATGGCTACACCTTC	CASSLVGGAHYGYTF
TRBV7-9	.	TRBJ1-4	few	TGTGCCAGCAGCTTAGCGCAATTGGAGGGAAAACTGTTTTTT	CASSLAQLEGKLFF
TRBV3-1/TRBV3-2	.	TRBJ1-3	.	TGTGCCAGCAGCCAAGTTTTGGGTGGAAACACCATATATTTT	CASSQVLGGNTIYF
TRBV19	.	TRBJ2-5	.	TGTGCCAGTAGTCCCGCGTTTGGGAATCAAGAGACCCAGTACTTC	CASSPAFGNQETQYF
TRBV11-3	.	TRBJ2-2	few	TGTGCCAGCAGCTTACGCAACACCGGGGAGCTGTTTTTT	CASSLRNTGELFF
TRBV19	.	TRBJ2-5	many	TGTGCCAGTAGTATAGGAATGTGGGAGACCCAGTACTTC	CASSIGMWETQYF
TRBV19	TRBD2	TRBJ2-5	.	TGTGCCAGTAGTTCGGGACTAGCGGGTGTGAAGACCCAGTACTTC	CASSSGLAGVKTQYF
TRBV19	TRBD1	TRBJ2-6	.	TGTGCCAGTAGTCAGGGGACAGGGAAGTCTGGGGCCAACGTCCTGACTTTC	CASSQGTGKSGANVLTF
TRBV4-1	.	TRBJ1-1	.	TGCGCCAGCAGCCAAGGTTTCAGAGAGAACACTGAAGCTTTCTTT	CASSQGFRENTEAFF
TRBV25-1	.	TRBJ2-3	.	TGTGCCAGCAGTGAAATCCAGGGCCGGGGCACAGATACGCAGTATTTT	CASSEIQGRGTDTQYF
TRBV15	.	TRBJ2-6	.	TGTGCCACCAAAGGATTTTCTGGGGCCAACGTCCTGACTTTC	CATKGFSGANVLTF